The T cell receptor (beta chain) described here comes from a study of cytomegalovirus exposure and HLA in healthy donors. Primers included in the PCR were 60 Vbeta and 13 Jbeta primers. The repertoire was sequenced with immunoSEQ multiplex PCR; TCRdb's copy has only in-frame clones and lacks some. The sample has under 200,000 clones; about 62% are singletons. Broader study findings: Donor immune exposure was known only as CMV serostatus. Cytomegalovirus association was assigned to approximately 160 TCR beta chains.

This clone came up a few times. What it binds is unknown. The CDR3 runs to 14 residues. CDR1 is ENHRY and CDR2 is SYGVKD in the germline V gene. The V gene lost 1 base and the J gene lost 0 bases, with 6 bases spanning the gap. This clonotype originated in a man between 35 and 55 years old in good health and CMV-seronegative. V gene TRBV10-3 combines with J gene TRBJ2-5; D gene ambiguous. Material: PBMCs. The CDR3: CAISEFQYQETQYF. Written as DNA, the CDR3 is TGTGCCATCAGTGAGTTTCAGTACCAAGAGACCCAGTACTTC.